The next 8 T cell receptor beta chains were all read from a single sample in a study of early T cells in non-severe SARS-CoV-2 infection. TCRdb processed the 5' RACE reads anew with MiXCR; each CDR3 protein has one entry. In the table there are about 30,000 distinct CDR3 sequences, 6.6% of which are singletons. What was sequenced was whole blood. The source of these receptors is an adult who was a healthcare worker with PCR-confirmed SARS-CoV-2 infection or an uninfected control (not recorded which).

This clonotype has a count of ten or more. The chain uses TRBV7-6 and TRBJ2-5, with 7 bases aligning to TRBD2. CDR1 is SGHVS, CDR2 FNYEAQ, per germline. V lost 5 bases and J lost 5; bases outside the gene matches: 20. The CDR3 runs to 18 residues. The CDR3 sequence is CASSTSNRQRGRGETQYF. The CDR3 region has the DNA TGTGCCAGCAGCACATCAAACCGTCAGCGGGGTAGAGGGGAGACCCAGTACTTC.

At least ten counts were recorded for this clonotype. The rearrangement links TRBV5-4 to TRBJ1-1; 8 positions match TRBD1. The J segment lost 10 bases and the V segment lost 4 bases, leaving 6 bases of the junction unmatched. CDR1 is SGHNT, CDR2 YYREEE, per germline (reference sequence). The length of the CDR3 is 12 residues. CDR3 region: CASSLFQGAAFF. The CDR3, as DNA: TGTGCCAGCAGCCTATTCCAGGGGGCAGCTTTCTTT.

For the CDR3, the DNA is TGTGCCAGCAGCCCACGGACAGGGACGTACGAGCAGTACTTC. Translation gives CASSPRTGTYEQYF. The rearrangement uses TRBV5-4 and TRBJ2-7; 8 nucleotides agree with TRBD1. With 4 bases clipped from V and 4 bases from J, the junction kept 7 bases outside the gene matches. Per the germline V gene, CDR1 is SGHNT and CDR2 is YYREEE (reference sequence). This CDR3 spans 14 amino acids.

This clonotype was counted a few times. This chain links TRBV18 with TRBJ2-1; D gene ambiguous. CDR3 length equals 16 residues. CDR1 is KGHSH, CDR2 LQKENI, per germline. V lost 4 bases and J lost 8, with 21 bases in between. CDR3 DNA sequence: TGTGCCAGCTCACGGTCGCCGGGCTCTCAAGGTGATGAGCAGTTCTTC. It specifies CASSRSPGSQGDEQFF. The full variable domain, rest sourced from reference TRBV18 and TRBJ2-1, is NAGVMQNPRHLVRRRGQEARLRCSPMKGHSHVYWYRQLPEEGLKFMVYLQKENIIDESGMPKERFSAEFPKEGPSILRIQQVVRGDSAAYFCASSRSPGSQGDEQFFGPGTRLTVL.

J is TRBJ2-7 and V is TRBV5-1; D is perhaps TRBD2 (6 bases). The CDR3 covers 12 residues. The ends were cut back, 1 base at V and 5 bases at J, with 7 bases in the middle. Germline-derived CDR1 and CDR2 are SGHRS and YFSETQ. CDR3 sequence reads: CASSLRRDEQYF. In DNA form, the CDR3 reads TGCGCCAGCAGCTTGCGGAGGGACGAGCAGTACTTC.

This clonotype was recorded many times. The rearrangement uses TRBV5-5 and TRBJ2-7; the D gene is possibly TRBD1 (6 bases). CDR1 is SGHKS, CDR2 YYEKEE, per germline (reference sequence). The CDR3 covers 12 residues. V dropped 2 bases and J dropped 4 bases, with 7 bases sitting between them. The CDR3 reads CASSFQGYEQYF. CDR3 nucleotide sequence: TGTGCCAGCAGCTTCCAGGGGTACGAGCAGTACTTC.

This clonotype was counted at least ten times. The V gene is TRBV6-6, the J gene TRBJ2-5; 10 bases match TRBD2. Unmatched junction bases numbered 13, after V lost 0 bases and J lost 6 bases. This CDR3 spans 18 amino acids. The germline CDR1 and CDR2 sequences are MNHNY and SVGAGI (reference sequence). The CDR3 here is CASSYSLGLAGVLQTQYF. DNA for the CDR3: TGTGCCAGCAGTTACTCGCTGGGGCTAGCGGGAGTTTTACAGACCCAGTACTTC.

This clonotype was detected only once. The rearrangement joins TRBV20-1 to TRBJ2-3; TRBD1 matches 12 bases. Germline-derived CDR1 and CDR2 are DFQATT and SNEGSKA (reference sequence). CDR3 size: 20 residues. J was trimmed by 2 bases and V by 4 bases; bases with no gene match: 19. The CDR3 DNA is TGCAGTGCTACTGGGACAGGGGGCAATCGCGGAGCTGTTGCCACAGATACGCAGTATTTT. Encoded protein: CSATGTGGNRGAVATDTQYF.